A single TCR beta chain is shown here with its context. Its recognized antigen is unknown. There are no base qualities to consult, and no much larger clone falls within one base. To prepare the library, the immunoSEQ multiplex PCR assay was applied. Per the original workflow: To diagnose cytomegalovirus status from the catalog of TCR beta chain sequences, a statistical classification framework was built. TCRdb's version of the immuneACCESS table is confined to in-frame rearrangements and falls short of the full clone set. An unresolved V gene accounts for under half of the shortfall where checked; the remainder is of unknown origin. V and J calls and clone size are copied from that table; D and trimming were computed from the DNA. Recorded for this sample are about 190,000 clones; about 82% of them occurred a single time. Clones ranked in the top ten supply over 1.1% of the sample. Separate from the approximately 730-subject first cohort, the validation cohort of roughly 120 subjects was the group to which the donors belonged.

Inclusive of the bounding cysteine and phenylalanine, the CDR3 is 13 residues long. This entry keeps only the CDR3 DNA: 39 bases, framed from base 1. Relative to germline, V is 7 bases shorter and J is 11 bases shorter, with 20 bases between their ends. The germline V gene supplies CDR1 MNHNS and CDR2 SASEGT. The data stem from a study of cytomegalovirus exposure and HLA in healthy donors (dated by TCRdb to the late 2010s). Regarding the complete study: The 650 to 800 repertoires of the first cohort and the 95 to 150 validation repertoires were produced on the same platform, according to a later analysis. The study was designed to test whether signatures of past pathogen exposure could be identified by cataloging public T cell receptors. In addition to the first cohort of 650 to 750 subjects, a separate validation cohort of 100 to 150 different subjects was used. High-throughput TCR immunosequencing, statistical association of individual TCRs with disease status, and machine learning were combined to predict cytomegalovirus infection status.

Overall study outcomes, separate from this receptor: A later analysis found that TCRs clustered in the first cohort also tended to co-occur in the roughly 120 validation repertoires, with about 94% of cluster scores above 0. In vitro tests confirmed that a few of the cytomegalovirus-associated TCR beta chains recognize cytomegalovirus antigens. According to the authors, the approach could potentially be generalized to other disease states and immunological phenotypes. The classifier was reported to diagnose cytomegalovirus status with high specificity and sensitivity in both the original and validation cohorts. Across donors, most TCR sequences were observed very rarely, whereas some public TCRs were present in many individuals. The validation cohort had no HLA typing available for a later analysis, so co-occurrence within that cohort was assessed over all 110 or so repertoires. In the study, about 150 TCR beta chains were listed as associated with cytomegalovirus.

The chain was built from TRBV6-1 and TRBJ1-1; the D gene cannot be named for sure. The source is a woman aged 18-29 years in good health and CMV-seronegative. Source material: PBMCs. The sequenced DNA: TGTGCCAGCACCCTCCGGGATAGTGCGATGGCTTTCTTT. This sequence encodes CASTLRDSAMAFF.